The 13 T cell receptor beta chains listed next were all sequenced from one sample in a study of T cells in tumors after PD-1 blockade. TCRdb's table, derived via immunoSEQ multiplex PCR, lists solely in-frame clones and lacks some. Found here are about 20,000 clones, 78% of them singletons; the top ten hold roughly 25%. The sequencing here drew on PBMCs, taken before anti-PD-1 treatment. The source is a human donor with basal cell carcinoma.

The chain employs TRBV5-6 and TRBJ2-5; D possibly corresponds to TRBD1 (6 bases). The germline gives CDR1 SGHDT, CDR2 YYEEEE. V gave up 0 bases and J gave up 1 base, with 13 bases separating them. The CDR3 spans 16 residues. The CDR3 DNA sequence: TGTGCCAGCAGCTTGGAACTCGACAGGTTCCAAGAGACCCAGTACTTC. This gives the protein CASSLELDRFQETQYF.

The V call is TRBV6-2 or TRBV6-3, the J call TRBJ1-1, with D possibly being TRBD1 (6 bases). This CDR3 is built from 19 residues. V was pared by 0 bases and J by 5 bases, with 25 bases between. Germline values: CDR1 MNHEY, CDR2 SVGEGT. This chain's CDR3 is CASSYSSLPQTGSRTEAFF. The CDR3 DNA follows: TGTGCCAGCAGTTACTCGAGTTTGCCCCAGACAGGAAGTAGGACTGAAGCTTTCTTT.

The CDR3 DNA sequence: TGTGCCAGCTCACCGAGGGTTGAGACCCAGTACTTC. It is translated as CASSPRVETQYF. J is TRBJ2-5 and V is TRBV18; D possibly corresponds to TRBD2 (5 bases). V was cut by 3 bases and J by 5 bases, with 7 bases left in between. In germline, CDR1 is KGHSH, CDR2 LQKENI. The CDR3 spans 12 residues.

This clone was seen only once. The genes are TRBV18 and TRBJ2-7; D gene uncertain. This CDR3 has 15 amino acids. Trimming removed 0 bases from V and 2 bases from J, with 11 bases in between. CDR1 KGHSH and CDR2 LQKENI come from the germline V gene. The chain's CDR3 is CASSPPGWAAYEQYF. The CDR3 DNA is TGTGCCAGCTCACCACCGGGATGGGCGGCCTACGAGCAGTACTTC.

On this clone: The same CDR3 can be traced to other DNA sequences in this sample. The chain joins TRBV6-1 to TRBJ2-7, with D unresolved. Deletions cut 2 bases from V and 4 bases from J, with 6 bases between. Germline V gene lookup returns CDR1 MNHNS and CDR2 SASEGT. This CDR3 contains 12 residues. CDR3 in DNA: TGTGCCAGCAGTGAACCCGGTTACGAGCAGTACTTC. Translation: CASSEPGYEQYF.

The table lists this clone with a few counts. V and J are TRBV3-1 (or the pseudogene TRBV3-2) and TRBJ1-1; perhaps TRBD1 as D (5 bases). This CDR3 has 11 residues. Germline-derived CDR1 and CDR2 are LGHDT and YNNKEL (reference sequence). Trimming shortened V by 4 bases and J by 10 bases, and 10 bases separated the two germline ends. The CDR3 nucleotides read TGTGCCAGCAGCCGGGGGAGGGGAGCTTTCTTT. This encodes CASSRGRGAFF.

The chain has TRBV5-1 and TRBJ2-7; tentative D call: TRBD2 (5 bases). The CDR3 consists of 14 residues. V was trimmed by 0 bases and J by 3 bases, leaving 10 bases between them. Germline-derived CDR1 and CDR2 are SGHRS and YFSETQ. As DNA, the CDR3 is TGCGCCAGCAGCTTGGTTGCTAGCAGCTACGAGCAGTACTTC. Encoded protein: CASSLVASSYEQYF.

The V gene is TRBV11-3, the J gene TRBJ1-1; D not resolved. CDR3 length equals 15 residues. The V gene's germline CDR1 is SGHNT and CDR2 YENEEA. V was shortened by 5 bases and J by 4 bases, with 17 bases between the two germline ends. In DNA form, the CDR3 reads TGTGCCAGCAGCCCAGGAGAGGGTTGGGGCACTGAAGCTTTCTTT. Translated: CASSPGEGWGTEAFF.

This chain links TRBV13 with TRBJ2-6, with TRBD1 matching over 8 bases. Germline V gives CDR1 PRHDT, CDR2 FYEKMQ (reference sequence). The CDR3 loop spans 17 amino acids. The junction had 6 bases not matched to a gene; V was cut back by 5 bases and J by 0 bases. CDR3 coding DNA: TGTGCCAGCAGCCCGACAGGGGTTTTCTCTGGGGCCAACGTCCTGACTTTC. It translates to CASSPTGVFSGANVLTF.

This clone is deemed medium-sized. This chain links TRBV6-4 with TRBJ2-2; D possibly corresponds to TRBD2 (5 bases). Germline V gene sequence: CDR1 MRHNA, CDR2 SNTAGT. V shed 0 bases and J shed 3 bases, with 8 bases lying between them. The CDR3 covers 15 residues. For the CDR3, the DNA is TGTGCCAGCAGTGACTCGGCTAGCCACACCGGGGAGCTGTTTTTT. Translating gives CASSDSASHTGELFF.

This clone has only a few counts. V gene TRBV29-1 combines with J gene TRBJ2-6; 7 bases align to TRBD1. The J segment lost 1 base and the V segment lost 3 bases, leaving 6 bases of the junction unmatched. The CDR3 has 16 amino acids. Germline assignment: CDR1 SQVTM and CDR2 ANQGSEA. This CDR3 is CSVEPPGGSGANVLTF. CDR3 in DNA: TGCAGCGTTGAGCCCCCAGGGGGATCTGGGGCCAACGTCCTGACTTTC.

The CDR3 loop is CASTRQGSGNTIYF. The CDR3 DNA is TGTGCCAGTACCCGACAGGGGTCTGGAAACACCATATATTTT. This chain joins TRBV19 and TRBJ1-3; 8 bases agree with TRBD1. The CDR3 runs to 14 residues. Per the germline V gene, CDR1 is LNHDA and CDR2 is SQIVND (reference sequence). The V segment lost 7 bases and the J segment 1 base; nucleotides outside the gene matches: 3.

The chain couples TRBV2 to TRBJ2-1, with TRBD2 identical over 8 bases. V lost 11 bases to trimming and J lost 0 bases; unmatched junction nucleotides: 21. Looked up from germline, CDR1 is SNHLY and CDR2 is FYNNEI. The CDR3 has 19 amino acids. The CDR3 sequence is CAPRDGGARAGSSYNEQFF. CDR3 nucleotide sequence: TGTGCCCCCCGTGACGGGGGGGCGCGGGCGGGGAGCTCCTACAATGAGCAGTTCTTC.